Listed below are T cell receptor beta chains from one sample, sequenced in a study of blood T cell repertoires in COVID-19. Assay used: immunoSEQ multiplex PCR; TCRdb lists only in-frame clones, some missing. Here the sample spans about 150,000 clones, roughly 86% being singletons. The sample was peripheral blood. The source of these receptors is a human donor in a cohort sampled during active COVID-19. The CDR3 runs from the conserved cysteine through the conserved F or W. Each record gives: clone size, D gene, J gene, V gene, CDR3 DNA, CDR3 protein. D genes are given only for firm matches. Expanded clones are given a class, and other clones once, few, many or no size at all.

abundance: NA; d_gene: NA; j_gene: TRBJ2-7; v_gene: TRBV19; CDR3nt: TGTGCCAGTAGTGCCATATTCACAGGGTCGGACGAGCAGTACTTC; CDR3aa: CASSAIFTGSDEQYF
abundance: NA; d_gene: NA; j_gene: TRBJ2-7; v_gene: TRBV14; CDR3nt: TGTGCCAGCAGCCAAGATCATGGCTCCCTCTACGAGCAGTACTTC; CDR3aa: CASSQDHGSLYEQYF
abundance: once; d_gene: NA; j_gene: TRBJ2-5; v_gene: TRBV28; CDR3nt: TGTGCCAGCAGGACAGTGGAGACCCAGTACTTC; CDR3aa: CASRTVETQYF
abundance: NA; d_gene: NA; j_gene: TRBJ2-4; v_gene: TRBV19; CDR3nt: TGTGCCAGTAGTAGAGGCAGGGAGGACATTCAGTACTTC; CDR3aa: CASSRGREDIQYF
abundance: once; d_gene: NA; j_gene: TRBJ2-2; v_gene: TRBV5-1; CDR3nt: TGCGCCAGCAGCTTGGCTGGGGGCAACGGGGAGCTGTTTTTT; CDR3aa: CASSLAGGNGELFF
abundance: NA; d_gene: TRBD1; j_gene: TRBJ2-2; v_gene: TRBV6-1; CDR3nt: TGTGCCAGCAGTGAACAGACAGGGGCGAACACCGGGGAGCTGTTTTTT; CDR3aa: CASSEQTGANTGELFF
abundance: NA; d_gene: NA; j_gene: TRBJ2-1; v_gene: TRBV7-8; CDR3nt: TGTGCCAGCAGCCGGCTGGCGTCTAAGGGGAATGAGCAGTTCTTC; CDR3aa: CASSRLASKGNEQFF
abundance: NA; d_gene: TRBD2; j_gene: TRBJ2-3; v_gene: TRBV4-3; CDR3nt: TGCGCCAGCAGCCAAGAACGGCGGGAGGGGGTAGATACGCAGTATTTT; CDR3aa: CASSQERREGVDTQYF
abundance: once; d_gene: TRBD1; j_gene: TRBJ2-2; v_gene: TRBV24-1; CDR3nt: TGTGCCACCAGTGATTTAGGACAGGGGACGAACACCGGGGAGCTGTTTTTT; CDR3aa: CATSDLGQGTNTGELFF
abundance: NA; d_gene: NA; j_gene: TRBJ2-4; v_gene: TRBV5-1; CDR3nt: TGCGCCAGCAGCTTGGAGGCGGGGAGGTCGAACATTCAGTACTTC; CDR3aa: CASSLEAGRSNIQYF
abundance: NA; d_gene: NA; j_gene: TRBJ1-5; v_gene: TRBV6-4; CDR3nt: TGTGCCAGCAGTGCCCCGGACAGAGATTATAGCAATCAGCCCCAGCATTTT; CDR3aa: CASSAPDRDYSNQPQHF
abundance: once; d_gene: NA; j_gene: TRBJ1-2; v_gene: TRBV6-5; CDR3nt: TGTGCCGCCCAGGGCAGGGCTAACTATGGCTACACCTTC; CDR3aa: CAAQGRANYGYTF
abundance: NA; d_gene: TRBD2; j_gene: TRBJ2-4; v_gene: TRBV4-3; CDR3nt: TGCGCCAGCAGCCAAGTCGTTCGGCTAGCGGGGGGGCATGGAGCCAAAAACATTCAGTACTTC; CDR3aa: CASSQVVRLAGGHGAKNIQYF
abundance: NA; d_gene: TRBD2; j_gene: TRBJ2-1; v_gene: TRBV2; CDR3nt: TGTGCCAGCAGTGTAAGAGCGGGGGGAATAAATGAGCAGTTCTTC; CDR3aa: CASSVRAGGINEQFF
abundance: NA; d_gene: NA; j_gene: TRBJ2-5; v_gene: TRBV6-2/TRBV6-3; CDR3nt: TGTGCCAGCAGTTACGACGAGCGTTGGCTGGGTACGGAGACCCAGTACTTC; CDR3aa: CASSYDERWLGTETQYF
abundance: NA; d_gene: TRBD1; j_gene: TRBJ1-1; v_gene: TRBV7-3; CDR3nt: TGTGCCAGCAGCTTATCCGGACAGGTTGTGCAAGCTTTCTTT; CDR3aa: CASSLSGQVVQAFF
abundance: NA; d_gene: TRBD2; j_gene: TRBJ2-2; v_gene: TRBV9; CDR3nt: TGTGCCAGCAGCGTAGGACTAGCGGGGGGCTCCGGGGAGCTGTTTTTT; CDR3aa: CASSVGLAGGSGELFF
abundance: NA; d_gene: TRBD1; j_gene: TRBJ2-7; v_gene: TRBV24-1; CDR3nt: TGTGCCACCAGTGATCCTAGACAGGGTGCCTACGAGCAGTACTTC; CDR3aa: CATSDPRQGAYEQYF
abundance: NA; d_gene: TRBD1; j_gene: TRBJ1-5; v_gene: TRBV20-1; CDR3nt: TGCAGTGCTAGTGACAGGGTGAGAAATCAGCCCCAGCATTTT; CDR3aa: CSASDRVRNQPQHF
abundance: NA; d_gene: NA; j_gene: TRBJ1-5; v_gene: TRBV2; CDR3nt: TGTGCCAGCAGTGAAGGGGGCCGAGATCAGCCCCAGCATTTT; CDR3aa: CASSEGGRDQPQHF
abundance: many; d_gene: NA; j_gene: TRBJ2-7; v_gene: TRBV9; CDR3nt: TGTGCCAGCAGCGGCACACATGGAGGAGGCGAGCAGTACTTC; CDR3aa: CASSGTHGGGEQYF
abundance: NA; d_gene: NA; j_gene: TRBJ1-6; v_gene: TRBV11-2; CDR3nt: TGTGCCAGCAGCCCCTCTGCCGGGATCTATAATTCACCCCTCCACTTT; CDR3aa: CASSPSAGIYNSPLHF
abundance: NA; d_gene: TRBD1; j_gene: TRBJ1-6; v_gene: TRBV15; CDR3nt: TGTGCCACCCGCCCGGTGGACAGGGAGAGTTCACCCCTCCACTTT; CDR3aa: CATRPVDRESSPLHF
abundance: NA; d_gene: TRBD1; j_gene: TRBJ1-2; v_gene: TRBV6-5; CDR3nt: TGTGCCAGCAGTTCAACACGCGGGACAGCGGGCTATGGCTACACCTTC; CDR3aa: CASSSTRGTAGYGYTF
abundance: NA; d_gene: TRBD1; j_gene: TRBJ1-3; v_gene: TRBV7-2; CDR3nt: TGTGCCAGCAGCTTGGGTGACAGGGCTGGAAACACCATATATTTT; CDR3aa: CASSLGDRAGNTIYF
abundance: NA; d_gene: TRBD1; j_gene: TRBJ1-4; v_gene: TRBV6-5; CDR3nt: TGTGCCAGCAGTTACTCCCGACAGGGGGGGAATGAAAAACTGTTTTTT; CDR3aa: CASSYSRQGGNEKLFF
abundance: NA; d_gene: NA; j_gene: TRBJ1-5; v_gene: TRBV28; CDR3nt: TGTGCCAGCAGTTTCGGGGGATCTCAGCCCCAGCATTTT; CDR3aa: CASSFGGSQPQHF
abundance: few; d_gene: TRBD1; j_gene: TRBJ2-7; v_gene: TRBV20-1; CDR3nt: TGCAGTGCTAGTCCAGGGGGCAACTACGAGCAGTACTTC; CDR3aa: CSASPGGNYEQYF
abundance: NA; d_gene: NA; j_gene: TRBJ1-5; v_gene: TRBV6-2/TRBV6-3; CDR3nt: TGTGCCAGCAGTCAAACAGGATTTAGCAATCAGCCCCAGCATTTT; CDR3aa: CASSQTGFSNQPQHF
abundance: NA; d_gene: NA; j_gene: TRBJ1-3; v_gene: TRBV27; CDR3nt: TGTGCCAGCAGCCCTGACAGGAGCTCTGGAAACACCATATATTTT; CDR3aa: CASSPDRSSGNTIYF
abundance: NA; d_gene: TRBD1; j_gene: TRBJ2-5; v_gene: TRBV11-3; CDR3nt: TGTGCCAGCAGCTCAGGGACAGCAACCCAAGAGACCCAGTACTTC; CDR3aa: CASSSGTATQETQYF
abundance: NA; d_gene: NA; j_gene: TRBJ1-2; v_gene: TRBV18; CDR3nt: TGTGCCAGCTCACCGACGAGCGGGCCTCCCAACTATGGCTACACCTTC; CDR3aa: CASSPTSGPPNYGYTF
abundance: NA; d_gene: NA; j_gene: TRBJ1-5; v_gene: TRBV18; CDR3nt: TGTGCCAGCTCACCAGCGCATAGCAATCAGCCCCAGCATTTT; CDR3aa: CASSPAHSNQPQHF
abundance: NA; d_gene: NA; j_gene: TRBJ2-3; v_gene: TRBV10-1; CDR3nt: TGCGCCAGCAGTCCCCGTACAGCGGCGGGCACAGATACGCAGTATTTT; CDR3aa: CASSPRTAAGTDTQYF
abundance: NA; d_gene: NA; j_gene: TRBJ2-7; v_gene: TRBV19; CDR3nt: TGTGCCAGTAGTATCTCCATAGCGAGCTACGAGCAGTACTTC; CDR3aa: CASSISIASYEQYF
abundance: NA; d_gene: NA; j_gene: TRBJ2-3; v_gene: TRBV28; CDR3nt: TGTGCCAGCAGTCCCTCGGGGATAAGCACAGATACGCAGTATTTT; CDR3aa: CASSPSGISTDTQYF
abundance: NA; d_gene: NA; j_gene: TRBJ1-2; v_gene: TRBV11-2; CDR3nt: TGTGCCAGCAGCACCGGGGGGGGGCTGGGCTACACCTTC; CDR3aa: CASSTGGGLGYTF
abundance: NA; d_gene: TRBD1; j_gene: TRBJ1-2; v_gene: TRBV7-9; CDR3nt: TGTGCCAGCACCTTAACCGGGACAGGAGGCGATGGCTACACCTTC; CDR3aa: CASTLTGTGGDGYTF
abundance: NA; d_gene: TRBD1; j_gene: TRBJ2-5; v_gene: TRBV7-3; CDR3nt: TGTGCCAGCAGCTTAACCGGACAGGGGAGGAAAGAGACCCAGTACTTC; CDR3aa: CASSLTGQGRKETQYF
abundance: NA; d_gene: TRBD2; j_gene: TRBJ2-1; v_gene: TRBV18; CDR3nt: TGTGCCAGCTCACCGGGGGGGATCTCCTACAATGAGCAGTTCTTC; CDR3aa: CASSPGGISYNEQFF
abundance: NA; d_gene: NA; j_gene: TRBJ2-3; v_gene: TRBV7-2; CDR3nt: TGTGCCAGCAGCTTAGCCCACGTGACTCCACCATTTAGCACAGATACGCAGTATTTT; CDR3aa: CASSLAHVTPPFSTDTQYF
abundance: NA; d_gene: TRBD2; j_gene: TRBJ2-3; v_gene: TRBV11-2; CDR3nt: TGTGCCAGCAGCTTAGGGACTAGCGGGGGGGCCTTGGTGCAGTATTTT; CDR3aa: CASSLGTSGGALVQYF
abundance: NA; d_gene: NA; j_gene: TRBJ2-2; v_gene: TRBV9; CDR3nt: TGTGCCAGCAGCGTACATGCGTTCGCGAACACCGGGGAGCTGTTTTTT; CDR3aa: CASSVHAFANTGELFF
abundance: NA; d_gene: TRBD1; j_gene: TRBJ2-1; v_gene: TRBV7-3; CDR3nt: TGTGCCAGCAGCTTGGGACAGGGTGGGAATGAGCAGTTCTTC; CDR3aa: CASSLGQGGNEQFF